This is a list of T cell receptor beta chains from one sample in a study of T cell responses to AZD1222 COVID-19 vaccine. Some clones are missing from TCRdb's copy, which holds only in-frame ones; the method was immunoSEQ multiplex PCR. The sample lists 100,000 or so clones; around 90% were seen once. The sample in question was peripheral blood, obtained 28 days after the second AZD1222 dose. The source of these receptors is an adult who received the AZD1222 COVID-19 vaccine. Both conserved end residues are part of each CDR3. Each record gives: clone size, J gene, V gene, CDR3 protein. The size of a clone is reported for some rows only, either as once, few or many, or as a class for expanded clones.

.,TRBJ2-1,TRBV25-1,CASSVLDSHEQFF
.,TRBJ2-3,TRBV6-5,CASSYSLYMGDTQYF
.,TRBJ2-6,TRBV9,CASSVADGSSGANVLTF
.,TRBJ2-7,TRBV19,CASSISGRPTYEQYF
.,TRBJ1-3,TRBV7-9,CASSLGNTIYF
once,TRBJ1-2,TRBV24-1,CATSDLTQGRGYTF
.,TRBJ2-3,TRBV2,CASSGLVSTDTQYF
.,TRBJ1-2,TRBV3-1/TRBV3-2,CASTPEQGAYGYTF
.,TRBJ1-2,TRBV5-6,CASSRDRRLYGYTF
.,TRBJ1-1,TRBV3-1/TRBV3-2,CASSPLGGRNSEAFF
.,TRBJ2-1,TRBV5-6,CASSWITTSGRGNEQFF
.,TRBJ2-4,TRBV19,CASSGHRVNAKNIQYF
once,TRBJ2-3,TRBV5-1,CATQTRGQSTDTQYF
.,TRBJ1-5,TRBV6-5,CASSYSITGNQPQHF
once,TRBJ2-2,TRBV11-2,CASSPIAGVNTGELFF
.,TRBJ1-5,TRBV11-2,CASSEVGNQPQHF
.,TRBJ1-1,TRBV18,CASSPDRSRAFF
.,TRBJ1-3,TRBV28,CASSNTGAFFSGNTIYF
once,TRBJ1-4,TRBV10-2,CASKDRGPTNEKLFF
.,TRBJ2-7,TRBV4-1,CASSQDGGQGLSEQYF
.,TRBJ2-1,TRBV4-1,CASSQALAGGYNEQFF
.,TRBJ1-1,TRBV5-1,CASSLVTPSNTEAFF
.,TRBJ1-6,TRBV5-1,CASSLDGQNSPLHF
.,TRBJ1-1,TRBV12-3/TRBV12-4,CASSWGNTEAFF
.,TRBJ1-2,TRBV19,CASSIMQGGNYGYTF
.,TRBJ1-1,TRBV7-9,CASSLESRERKAFF
.,TRBJ1-4,TRBV28,CASSPPGQGSEKLFF
.,TRBJ1-5,TRBV25-1,CASSATGTGGNQPQHF
once,TRBJ1-3,TRBV3-1/TRBV3-2,CASSQVVEGNTIYF
.,TRBJ2-3,TRBV11-3,CASSLDPGRAQQYF
once,TRBJ2-1,TRBV5-1,CASSSNSGYNEQFF
.,TRBJ2-2,TRBV3-1/TRBV3-2,CASSPLAGGITGELFF
.,TRBJ1-1,TRBV11-3,CASSLGQGAHDTEAFF
.,TRBJ2-1,TRBV24-1,CATSDPSRLAGDNEQFF
once,TRBJ2-7,TRBV6-2/TRBV6-3,CASSSSGTPSVEQYF
.,TRBJ1-4,TRBV2,CASRSGTAVEKLFF
.,TRBJ2-7,TRBV7-8,CASSFGGLAGLSSYEQYF
.,TRBJ2-2,TRBV18,CASSPETGANTGELFF
.,TRBJ1-2,TRBV28,CASSLFGEVNYGYTF
.,TRBJ2-3,TRBV15,CATSRDGREGDTQYF
.,TRBJ1-1,TRBV27,CASNRQGSNTEAFF
.,TRBJ2-7,TRBV10-1,CASSERTGPYEQYF
.,TRBJ1-3,TRBV4-1,CASSQDLKGLYSGNTIYF
.,TRBJ2-1,TRBV7-2,CASSLDVNSGRYNEQFF